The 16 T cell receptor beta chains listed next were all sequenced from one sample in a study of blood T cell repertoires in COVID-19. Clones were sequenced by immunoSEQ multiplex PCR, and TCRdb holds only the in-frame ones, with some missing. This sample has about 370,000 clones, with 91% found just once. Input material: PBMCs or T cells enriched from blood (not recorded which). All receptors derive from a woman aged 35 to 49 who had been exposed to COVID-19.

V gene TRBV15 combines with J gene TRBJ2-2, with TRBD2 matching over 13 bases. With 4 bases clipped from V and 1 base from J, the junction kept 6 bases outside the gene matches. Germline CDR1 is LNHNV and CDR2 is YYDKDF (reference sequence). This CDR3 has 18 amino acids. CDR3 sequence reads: CATSTLAGGRWNTGELFF. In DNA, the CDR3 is TGTGCCACCAGCACACTAGCGGGGGGGCGTTGGAACACCGGGGAGCTGTTTTTT.

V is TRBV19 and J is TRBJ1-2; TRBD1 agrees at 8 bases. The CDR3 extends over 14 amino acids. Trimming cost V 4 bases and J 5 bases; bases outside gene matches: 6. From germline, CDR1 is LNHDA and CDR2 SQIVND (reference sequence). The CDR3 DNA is TGTGCCAGTAGTACTCCAGGGGGCGATTATGGCTACACCTTC. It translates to CASSTPGGDYGYTF.

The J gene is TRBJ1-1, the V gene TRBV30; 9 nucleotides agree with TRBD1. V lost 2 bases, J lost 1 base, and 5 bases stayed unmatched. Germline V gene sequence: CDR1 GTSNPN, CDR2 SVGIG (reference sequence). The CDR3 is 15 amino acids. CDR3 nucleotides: TGTGCCTGGAGTTCGGGACAGGGCCCGAACACTGAAGCTTTCTTT. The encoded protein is CAWSSGQGPNTEAFF.

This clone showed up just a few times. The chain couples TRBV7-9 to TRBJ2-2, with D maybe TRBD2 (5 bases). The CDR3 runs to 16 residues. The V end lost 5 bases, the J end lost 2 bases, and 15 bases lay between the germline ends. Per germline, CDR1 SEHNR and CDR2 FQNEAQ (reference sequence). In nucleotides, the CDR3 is TGTGCCAGCAGCCCACGAGGGCGGAGTAACACCGGGGAGCTGTTTTTT. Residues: CASSPRGRSNTGELFF.

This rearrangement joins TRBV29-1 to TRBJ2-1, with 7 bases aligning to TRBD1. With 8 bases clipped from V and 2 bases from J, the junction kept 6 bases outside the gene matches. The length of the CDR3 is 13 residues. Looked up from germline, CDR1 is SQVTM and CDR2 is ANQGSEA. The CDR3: CSTYGTAYNEQFF. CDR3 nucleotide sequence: TGCAGCACTTACGGGACAGCCTACAATGAGCAGTTCTTC.

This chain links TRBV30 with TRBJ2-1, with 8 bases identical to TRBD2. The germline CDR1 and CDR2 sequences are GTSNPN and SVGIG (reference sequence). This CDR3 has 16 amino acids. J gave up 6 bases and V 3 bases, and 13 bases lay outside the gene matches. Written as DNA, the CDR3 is TGTGCCTGGAGCGCGAGCCGGACTAGCCGGGGCAATGAGCAGTTCTTC. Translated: CAWSASRTSRGNEQFF.

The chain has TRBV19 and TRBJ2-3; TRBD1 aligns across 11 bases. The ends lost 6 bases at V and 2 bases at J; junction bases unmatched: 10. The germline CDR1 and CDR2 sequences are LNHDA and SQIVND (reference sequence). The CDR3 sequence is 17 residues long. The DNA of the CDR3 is TGTGCCAGTAGAGGAAGAAGGACAGGGGGCTTCACAGATACGCAGTATTTT. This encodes CASRGRRTGGFTDTQYF.

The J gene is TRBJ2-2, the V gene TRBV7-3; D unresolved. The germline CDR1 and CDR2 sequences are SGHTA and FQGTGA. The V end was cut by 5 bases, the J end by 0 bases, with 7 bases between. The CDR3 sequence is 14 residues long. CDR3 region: CASSVLPNTGELFF. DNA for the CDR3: TGTGCCAGCAGCGTCCTCCCGAACACCGGGGAGCTGTTTTTT.

CDR3 sequence reads: CASSQGGQGYSPLHF. As DNA, the CDR3 is TGTGCCAGCAGCCAAGGGGGACAGGGCTATTCACCCCTCCACTTT. The V gene is TRBV3-1 (or the pseudogene TRBV3-2), the J gene TRBJ1-6; 9 bases line up with TRBD1. Germline trimming cut 1 base from V and 8 bases from J; bases unmatched to any gene: 3. Germline values: CDR1 LGHDT, CDR2 YNNKEL (reference sequence). The CDR3 spans 15 residues.

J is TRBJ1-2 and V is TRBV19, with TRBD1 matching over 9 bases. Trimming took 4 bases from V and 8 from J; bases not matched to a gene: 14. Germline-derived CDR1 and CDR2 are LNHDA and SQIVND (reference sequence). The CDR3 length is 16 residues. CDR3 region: CASSTPGQGFARGYTF. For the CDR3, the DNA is TGTGCCAGTAGTACCCCGGGACAGGGTTTCGCGAGGGGCTACACCTTC.

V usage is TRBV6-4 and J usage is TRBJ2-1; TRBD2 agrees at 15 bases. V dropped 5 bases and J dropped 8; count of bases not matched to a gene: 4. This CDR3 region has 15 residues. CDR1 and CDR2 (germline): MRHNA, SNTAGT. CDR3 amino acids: CASSRTSGGADEQFF. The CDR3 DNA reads TGTGCCAGCAGTAGGACTAGCGGGGGGGCAGATGAGCAGTTCTTC.

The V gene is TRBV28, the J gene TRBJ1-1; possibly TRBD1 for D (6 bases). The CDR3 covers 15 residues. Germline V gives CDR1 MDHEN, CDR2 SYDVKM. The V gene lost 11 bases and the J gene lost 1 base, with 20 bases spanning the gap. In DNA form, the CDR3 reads TGTGCCGTCCGCGGGGGCACACTTCCGAACACTGAAGCTTTCTTT. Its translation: CAVRGGTLPNTEAFF.

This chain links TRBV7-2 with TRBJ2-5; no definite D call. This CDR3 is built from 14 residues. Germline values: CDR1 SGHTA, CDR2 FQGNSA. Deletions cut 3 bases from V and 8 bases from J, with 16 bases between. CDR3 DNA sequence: TGTGCCAGCAGCTTTATCTCCAGGAAGTCAACCCAGTACTTC. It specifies CASSFISRKSTQYF.

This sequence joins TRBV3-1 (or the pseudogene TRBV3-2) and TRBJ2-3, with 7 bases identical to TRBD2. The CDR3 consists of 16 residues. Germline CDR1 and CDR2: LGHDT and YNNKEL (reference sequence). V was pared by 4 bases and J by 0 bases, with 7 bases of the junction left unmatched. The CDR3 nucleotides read TGTGCCAGCAGCCCACGCGGGGGAAGGAGCACAGATACGCAGTATTTT. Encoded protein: CASSPRGGRSTDTQYF.

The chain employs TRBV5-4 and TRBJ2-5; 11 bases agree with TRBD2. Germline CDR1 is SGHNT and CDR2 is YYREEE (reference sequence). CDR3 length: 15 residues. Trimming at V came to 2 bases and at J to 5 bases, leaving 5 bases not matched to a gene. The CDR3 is CASSFASGGLETQYF. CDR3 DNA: TGTGCCAGCAGCTTCGCTAGCGGGGGGCTGGAGACCCAGTACTTC. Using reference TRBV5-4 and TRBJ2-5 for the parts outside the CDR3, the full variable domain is ETGVTQSPTHLIKTRGQQVTLRCSSQSGHNTVSWYQQALGQGPQFIFQYYREEENGRGNFPPRFSGLQFPNYSSELNVNALELDDSALYLCASSFASGGLETQYFGPGTRLLVL.

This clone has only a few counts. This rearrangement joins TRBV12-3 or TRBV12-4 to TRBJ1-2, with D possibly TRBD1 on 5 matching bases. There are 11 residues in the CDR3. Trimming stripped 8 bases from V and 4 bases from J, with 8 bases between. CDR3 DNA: TGTGCCAGCGGGCAGGGCTATGGCTACACCTTC. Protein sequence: CASGQGYGYTF.